A selection of T cell receptor beta chains follows, all from one sample in a study of Graves' ophthalmopathy and Graves' hyperthyroidism. TCRdb re-called the multiplex PCR reads with MiXCR, one entry per CDR3 protein. The repertoire consists of hundreds of thousands of distinct CDR3 sequences, with under 25% occurring once and the leading ten covering roughly 3%. The sample consisted of peripheral blood. Receptor source: a woman younger than 30 with stable Graves' hyperthyroidism. CDR3s include the opening cysteine and the closing phenylalanine or tryptophan. D genes are given only for firm matches. Part of the rows lack a size; the others show once, few, many or a class for expanded clones.

>many|TRBJ2-7|.|TRBV19
CASSTGLSTIYEQYF
TGTGCCAGTAGTACCGGCCTTTCGACGATTTACGAGCAGTACTTC
>many|TRBJ1-1|TRBD1|TRBV29-1
CSVERQGEAFF
TGCAGCGTTGAAAGACAGGGTGAAGCTTTCTTT
>many|TRBJ1-5|.|TRBV19
CASSMANRLNQPQHF
TGTGCCAGTAGTATGGCGAACAGACTAAATCAGCCCCAGCATTTT
>.|TRBJ1-1|TRBD1|TRBV29-1
CSADTGGGGEAFF
TGCAGCGCAGATACAGGGGGCGGGGGTGAAGCTTTCTTT
>many|TRBJ1-3|.|TRBV12-3/TRBV12-4
CASSLQDLSGNTIYF
TGTGCCAGCAGTTTGCAGGACCTCTCTGGAAACACCATATATTTT
>many|TRBJ1-5|TRBD1|TRBV18
CASSQNRQGSQPQHF
TGTGCCAGCTCACAAAACCGACAGGGTTCTCAGCCCCAGCATTTT
>few|TRBJ2-5|.|TRBV10-3
CATGPQQETQYF
TGTGCCACCGGACCGCAACAAGAGACCCAGTACTTC
>many|TRBJ1-1|.|TRBV4-1
CASSQRVGQRLSTEAFF
TGCGCCAGCAGCCAAAGGGTAGGGCAGAGGTTGAGCACTGAAGCTTTCTTT
>many|TRBJ2-5|.|TRBV11-2
CASSFSIQETQYF
TGTGCCAGCAGCTTTTCCATTCAAGAGACCCAGTACTTC
>many|TRBJ2-2|.|TRBV19
CASRLLSGNTGELFF
TGTGCCAGTAGACTCCTTAGCGGAAACACCGGGGAGCTGTTTTTT
>many|TRBJ1-1|TRBD1|TRBV13
CASSFRTGAWDTEAFF
TGTGCCAGCAGCTTCCGGACAGGGGCCTGGGACACTGAAGCTTTCTTT
>few|TRBJ1-2|.|TRBV6-1
CASSDGEGGSGYTF
TGTGCCAGCAGTGATGGAGAGGGGGGAAGTGGCTACACCTTC
>few|TRBJ2-7|TRBD2|TRBV11-2
CASSFERDSYEQYF
TGTGCCAGCAGCTTCGAGCGGGATTCGTACGAGCAGTACTTC
>few|TRBJ2-5|TRBD2|TRBV28
CASSSRTSPLQESQYF
TGTGCCAGCAGTTCCCGGACTAGCCCTCTCCAAGAGAGCCAGTACTTC
>once|TRBJ1-1|.|TRBV12-3/TRBV12-4
CASSLPGRGTEAFF
TGTGCCAGCAGTCTGCCAGGGCGGGGGACTGAAGCTTTCTTT
>once|TRBJ2-7|TRBD2|TRBV6-2/TRBV6-3
CASIKGKLAGSPYEQYF
TGTGCCAGCATTAAGGGGAAACTAGCGGGGTCCCCCTACGAGCAGTACTTC
>many|TRBJ2-7|.|TRBV6-6
CASRFQGGFSYEQYF
TGTGCCAGCAGGTTCCAAGGGGGTTTCTCCTACGAGCAGTACTTC
>many|TRBJ1-2|.|TRBV2
CANPGRVDGYTF
TGTGCCAACCCGGGCAGGGTGGACGGCTACACCTTC
>.|TRBJ1-1|TRBD1|TRBV6-5
CASSYRQGDTEAFF
TGTGCCAGCAGTTACCGACAGGGTGACACTGAAGCTTTCTTT
>.|TRBJ2-4|TRBD1|TRBV3-1
CASSQTGAKNIKYF
TGTGCCAGCAGCCAGACAGGGGCCAAAAACATTAAGTACTTC
>.|TRBJ1-1|TRBD1|TRBV12-3/TRBV12-4
CASSSQTGVAEAFF
TGTGCCAGCAGTTCCCAGACAGGGGTGGCTGAAGCTTTCTTT
>many|TRBJ1-1|.|TRBV6-2/TRBV6-3
CASSVPAAGWTEAFF
TGTGCCAGCAGTGTTCCCGCAGCGGGGTGGACTGAAGCTTTCTTT
>.|TRBJ2-5|TRBD2|TRBV28
CASSLSREAETQYF
TGTGCCAGCAGTTTATCCCGGGAGGCGGAGACCCAGTACTTC
>many|TRBJ2-5|.|TRBV29-1
CSGEVGETQYF
TGCAGCGGGGAGGTTGGAGAGACCCAGTACTTC
>many|TRBJ2-5|.|TRBV10-1
CAKQGGETQYF
TGCGCCAAACAGGGTGGGGAGACCCAGTACTTC
>many|TRBJ1-5|TRBD1|TRBV12-3/TRBV12-4
CASSVNRGHQPQHF
TGTGCCAGCAGCGTTAACAGGGGCCATCAGCCCCAGCATTTT
>many|TRBJ1-2|.|TRBV6-5
CASGTGIGYTF
TGTGCCAGCGGTACAGGAATTGGCTACACCTTC
>many|TRBJ1-6|.|TRBV20-1
CSARGLSSYNSPLHF
TGCAGTGCTAGGGGGCTTAGCTCCTATAATTCACCCCTCCACTTT
>many|TRBJ2-5|.|TRBV7-2
CASSLASNRRKETQYF
TGTGCCAGCAGCTTAGCGTCTAACAGAAGAAAAGAGACCCAGTACTTC
>many|TRBJ2-5|.|TRBV7-9
CASSLATRSQETQYF
TGTGCCAGCAGCTTAGCGACCCGTTCCCAAGAGACCCAGTACTTC
>many|TRBJ1-5|.|TRBV20-1
CSARVQAASNQPQHF
TGCAGTGCTAGAGTGCAGGCCGCATCTAATCAGCCCCAGCATTTT
>many|TRBJ1-3|.|TRBV6-5
CASSYEGSGNTIYF
TGTGCCAGCAGTTACGAAGGATCTGGAAACACCATATATTTT
>many|TRBJ2-5|.|TRBV20-1
CSARGWETQYF
TGCAGTGCGAGGGGATGGGAGACCCAGTACTTC
>many|TRBJ1-1|.|TRBV3-1
CASSQPDRGTEAFF
TGTGCCAGCAGCCAACCCGATAGGGGCACTGAAGCTTTCTTT
>many|TRBJ1-1|.|TRBV5-1
CASRTGTVNTEAFF
TGCGCCAGCAGGACCGGGACGGTGAACACTGAAGCTTTCTTT
>many|TRBJ2-5|.|TRBV11-1
CASSFSTYQETQYF
TGTGCCAGCAGCTTCTCGACGTACCAAGAGACCCAGTACTTC
>many|TRBJ2-2|.|TRBV4-1
CASSHSTGSNTGELFF
TGCGCCAGCAGCCACTCTACGGGAAGTAACACCGGGGAGCTGTTTTTT
>few|TRBJ2-5|.|TRBV7-2
CASSPHGGVETQYF
TGTGCCAGCAGCCCCCATGGTGGGGTGGAGACCCAGTACTTC
>many|TRBJ2-7|TRBD1|TRBV20-1
CSARDSSMSYEQYF
TGCAGTGCGAGGGACAGCTCTATGTCCTACGAGCAGTACTTC
>.|TRBJ2-2|TRBD2|TRBV5-1
CASSELAGPGSGELFF
TGCGCCAGCAGCGAACTAGCGGGACCAGGGAGCGGGGAGCTGTTTTTT
>many|TRBJ1-6|.|TRBV2
CASSDPELAYNSPLHF
TGTGCCAGCAGTGATCCAGAATTAGCCTATAATTCACCCCTCCACTTT
>.|TRBJ1-2|.|TRBV7-2
CASSRVGVGYTF
TGTGCCAGCAGCCGCGTAGGGGTGGGCTACACCTTC
>many|TRBJ2-7|.|TRBV12-3/TRBV12-4
CASSPQRPSSYEQYF
TGTGCCAGCAGTCCCCAGAGGCCCAGCTCCTACGAGCAGTACTTC
>many|TRBJ2-7|TRBD2|TRBV6-1
CASSQSGRGYEQYF
TGTGCCAGCAGTCAAAGCGGGAGAGGTTACGAGCAGTACTTC
>many|TRBJ2-5|.|TRBV7-8
CASSLEWDSPPYF
TGTGCCAGCAGCTTAGAATGGGACTCCCCTCCGTACTTC
>many|TRBJ2-5|TRBD2|TRBV2
CASSEVSGRAQTQYF
TGTGCCAGCAGTGAGGTTAGCGGGAGGGCCCAGACCCAGTACTTC
>many|TRBJ2-7|TRBD1|TRBV9
CASSPGQGGTYEQYF
TGTGCCAGCAGCCCGGGACAGGGGGGAACCTACGAGCAGTACTTC
>.|TRBJ1-2|.|TRBV11-2
CASSLSYGSNGYTF
TGTGCCAGCAGCCTAAGTTACGGGAGCAATGGCTACACCTTC